This T cell receptor beta chain was obtained from a study of blood T cell repertoires in COVID-19 (dated by TCRdb to the early 2020s). At the level of the whole study: Samples from collaborators originated in the United States, Italy and Spain and spanned both the acute and convalescent phases of COVID-19. Deeply sampled blood TCRbeta repertoires from subjects exposed to, actively infected with, or recovered from COVID-19 were included in the dataset. The material from the prospective study consisted of cDNA or gDNA derived from T cells, B-cell-depleted T cells, or PBMCs. Where available, HLA class I and class II types were obtained from metadata supplied by the sample provider rather than from assay-based typing. Nearly every sample came with metadata listing a de-identified subject ID, COVID-19 status, age in years and sex. The repertoires were released in a freely available public database meant as a resource for research on the immune response to SARS-CoV-2. Samples came from the ongoing ImmuneRACE study (first 160 participants) plus 1,254 subjects from 6 global collaborators.

General conclusions and limits of the study: Clinical and demographic metadata were provided uncurated, with the amount varying by source and participant.

CDR1 is given as SGHTA and CDR2 as FQGNSA, both from the germline V gene. The CDR3 holds 14 amino acids from the cysteine to the phenylalanine. Only the CDR3 region is kept as DNA, spanning 42 bases read in frame from base 1. Germline trimming amounts to 2 bases on V and 4 bases on J, with 5 as the count of junction bases outside the gene matches. This clone occurred once. The specificity of this receptor is unknown. Base qualities are not at hand, and no much larger clone is one base apart. At one collaborating source in Seattle, patients were enrolled during active infection and were followed longitudinally through the course of disease. The collaborating institutions used their own protocols to collect whole blood in K2EDTA tubes. For TCRbeta analysis, collaborator samples were shipped as frozen whole blood, as isolated PBMCs, or as DNA extracted from either sample type. The immunoSEQ Assay, a bias-controlled multiplex PCR, was used to amplify TCRbeta CDR3 regions from genomic DNA. Concerning the study's data processing: Nucleated cell counts per sample were estimated from amplification of reference gene primers within the assay. To quantify the absolute abundance of each unique TCRbeta CDR3 rearrangement, sequence reads were collapsed and filtered. Productive Simpson clonality was computed per sample as the square root of Simpson's diversity index over productive rearrangements. The source is immuneACCESS, and TCRdb retained only in-frame sequences with V and J called. Part of the clones is not carried over; for the studies checked, unresolved V genes explain less than half of this, and the remainder is unexplained. V, J and clone size are taken as reported in that table, and D and trimming were inferred from the DNA itself. A total of under 450,000 clones appear in this sample, approximately 89% of them only once. Together, the top ten hold roughly 12% of the sample.

The chain links TRBV7-2 with TRBJ2-7; TRBD1 lines up with 7 middle nucleotides. The specimen was peripheral blood. The receptor was isolated from a woman between 50 and 59 years old with COVID-19, enrolled during active disease. The nucleotide sequence reads TGTGCCAGCAGCTTAACAGGGGCTAGTTACGAGCAGTACTTC. Translated, this gives CASSLTGASYEQYF.